What follows are 26 T cell receptor beta chains derived from one specimen sequenced in a study of blood T cell repertoires in COVID-19. Assay: immunoSEQ multiplex PCR; the TCRdb copy retains only in-frame clones and omits some. The profile shows 200,000 to 250,000 clones, 80% to 90% of them singletons. The material sequenced was peripheral blood. The receptor set was obtained from a man aged 35-49 years with acute or convalescent COVID-19.

CDR3 in amino acids: CASSAGAGTPYEQYF. In DNA form, the CDR3 reads TGTGCCAGCAGCGCGGGAGCAGGGACCCCCTACGAGCAGTACTTC. The chain recombines TRBV5-6 with TRBJ2-7; 7 bases are a match to TRBD2. Germline trimming cut 4 bases from V and 2 bases from J; bases unmatched to any gene: 9. Germline V gives CDR1 SGHDT, CDR2 YYEEEE. This CDR3 region has 15 residues.

The chain links TRBV20-1 to TRBJ2-7, with 9 nucleotides matching TRBD1. This CDR3 comprises 13 residues. J was trimmed by 1 base and V by 3 bases; bases with no gene match: 1. CDR1 is DFQATT and CDR2 is SNEGSKA in the germline V gene (reference sequence). CDR3 sequence (DNA): TGCAGTGCTAGTGACAGGGGGTCCTACGAGCAGTACTTC. Translation gives CSASDRGSYEQYF.

This chain connects TRBV7-3 to TRBJ2-5; a weak D match, TRBD1 (5 bases). This CDR3 is 11 amino acids long. V dropped 10 bases and J dropped 4 bases, with 10 bases sitting between them. Germline values: CDR1 SGHTA, CDR2 FQGTGA. CDR3 in amino acids: CAMQGLETQYF. In DNA form, the CDR3 reads TGTGCCATGCAGGGTTTAGAGACCCAGTACTTC.

This clone was observed a single time. The chain recombines TRBV6-5 with TRBJ2-7; TRBD1 matches 10 bases. The CDR3 is 14 amino acids. V lost 2 bases, J lost 7 bases, and 5 bases stayed unmatched. Per the germline V gene, CDR1 is MNHEY and CDR2 is SVGAGI. CDR3 sequence reads: CASSYRDRGREQYF. Here the CDR3 DNA reads TGTGCCAGCAGTTACCGGGACAGGGGTAGGGAGCAGTACTTC.

This clone was observed a handful of times. The chain links TRBV19 to TRBJ1-1, with a weak D call TRBD1 (6 bases). The CDR3 is made up of 14 amino acids. Germline lookup yields CDR1 LNHDA and CDR2 SQIVND (reference sequence). Trimming pared 6 bases from V and 5 bases from J, leaving 16 bases between. Written as DNA, the CDR3 is TGTGCCAGTAGCCCACAGGGAAGTCGGACTGAAGCTTTCTTT. Its protein product is CASSPQGSRTEAFF.

The chain joins TRBV27 to TRBJ1-1; TRBD1 matches 12 bases. This CDR3 has 16 amino acids. CDR1 is MNHEY and CDR2 is SMNVEV in the germline V gene (reference sequence). The V and J ends lost 2 bases and 9 bases, in that order; junction bases with no gene match: 10. This CDR3 reads CASSLIFGTGGEKAFF. CDR3 DNA sequence: TGTGCCAGCAGTTTAATTTTCGGGACAGGGGGCGAGAAAGCTTTCTTT.

Notes on this clone: Other DNA sequences in this specimen translate into the identical CDR3. The CDR3 region has the DNA TGCGCCAGCAGCGAGGGACAGGGTAATCAGCCCCAGCATTTT. It is translated as CASSEGQGNQPQHF. The chain joins TRBV5-1 to TRBJ1-5; TRBD1 agrees at 9 bases. The V and J ends lost 4 bases and 4 bases, in that order; junction bases with no gene match: 3. Looked up from germline, CDR1 is SGHRS and CDR2 is YFSETQ. The CDR3 is 14 amino acids.

CDR3: CASYRASTDTQYF. CDR3 nucleotide sequence: TGTGCCAGTTACAGGGCTAGCACAGATACGCAGTATTTT. The gene calls are TRBV3-1 (or the pseudogene TRBV3-2) and TRBJ2-3; TRBD1 is a possible D gene (6 bases). V was pared by 9 bases and J by 0 bases, with 10 bases between. Germline V gene data show CDR1 as LGHDT and CDR2 as YNNKEL (reference sequence). CDR3 length: 13 amino acids.

This clone has just one count. This chain links TRBV6-5 with TRBJ1-3, with TRBD1 matching over 7 bases. Trimming took 8 bases from V and 1 from J; bases not matched to a gene: 8. This CDR3 comprises 15 residues. Germline-derived CDR1 and CDR2 are MNHEY and SVGAGI. The CDR3 loop is CASAPGQLSGNTIYF. The CDR3 DNA reads TGTGCCAGCGCCCCGGGACAGCTATCTGGAAACACCATATATTTT.

This sequence joins TRBV4-1 and TRBJ1-1; D call uncertain. Trimming took 3 bases from V and 0 from J, leaving 11 bases between them. CDR1 is MGHRA, CDR2 YSYEKL, per germline. The CDR3 covers 15 residues. CDR3 DNA sequence: TGCGCCAGCAGCCACGGAGGAAACATGAACACTGAAGCTTTCTTT. Its protein is CASSHGGNMNTEAFF.

The chain has TRBV6-5 and TRBJ2-7; D is perhaps TRBD1 (5 bases). This CDR3 is built from 16 residues. V lost 0 bases and J lost 2, with 14 bases in between. The germline V gene encodes CDR1 MNHEY and CDR2 SVGAGI. The CDR3 DNA sequence: TGTGCCAGCAGTTACTCGTGGGGCACAAAACCCTACGAGCAGTACTTC. Translated: CASSYSWGTKPYEQYF.

The rearrangement links TRBV18 to TRBJ2-3; unclear D gene. CDR3 size: 14 residues. Germline V gene sequence: CDR1 KGHSH, CDR2 LQKENI. The ends were cut back, 2 bases at V and 2 bases at J, with 8 bases in the middle. CDR3 in DNA: TGTGCCAGCTCACCAACAGAAAACACAGATACGCAGTATTTT. Its translation is CASSPTENTDTQYF.

The table lists this clone with a few counts. The chain links TRBV9 to TRBJ1-2, with 7 bases aligning to TRBD1. CDR3 length equals 15 residues. Germline CDR1 is SGDLS and CDR2 is YYNGEE. V shed 3 bases and J 8 bases; nucleotides not matched to a gene: 13. The CDR3 spells CASSAHQGRGEGYTF. The CDR3 nucleotides read TGTGCCAGCAGCGCCCACCAGGGCAGGGGGGAAGGCTACACCTTC.

The chain couples TRBV14 to TRBJ2-7; TRBD1 agrees at 7 bases. The CDR3 has 20 residues. With 4 bases clipped from V and 0 bases from J, the junction kept 21 bases outside the gene matches. The germline V gene encodes CDR1 SGHDN and CDR2 FVKESK. CDR3 DNA sequence: TGTGCCAGCAGCCTATTCTCTGGTTACGGGACAGCACAATACTCCTACGAGCAGTACTTC. It encodes CASSLFSGYGTAQYSYEQYF.

This clone was found once. This chain links TRBV9 with TRBJ1-2; TRBD1 matches at 11 bases. Germline CDR1 and CDR2: SGDLS and YYNGEE. The CDR3 extends over 15 amino acids. The J segment lost 7 bases and the V segment lost 4 bases, leaving 9 bases of the junction unmatched. CDR3 protein: CASSPGDRGYGGYTF. The CDR3, as DNA: TGTGCCAGCAGCCCGGGGGACAGGGGGTACGGTGGCTACACCTTC.

The chain couples TRBV6-5 to TRBJ2-1; a weak D match, TRBD2 (5 bases). The V gene's germline CDR1 is MNHEY and CDR2 SVGAGI. CDR3 size: 13 residues. Between the trimmed V and J ends, which lost 6 bases and 8 bases, there was a span of 14 bases. This CDR3 is CASRLTLGDEQFF. DNA of the CDR3: TGTGCCAGCAGGCTGACTCTCGGGGATGAGCAGTTCTTC.

The chain couples TRBV7-2 to TRBJ1-2; D perhaps matches TRBD1 (5 bases). This CDR3 comprises 14 residues. Trimming shortened V by 5 bases and J by 2 bases, and 12 bases separated the two germline ends. Germline V gene sequence: CDR1 SGHTA, CDR2 FQGNSA. The CDR3, as DNA: TGTGCCAGCAGCGCGGGGACTCTAAACTATGGCTACACCTTC. Its protein product is CASSAGTLNYGYTF. The complete variable domain, with remaining parts taken from reference TRBV7-2 and TRBJ1-2, reads GAGVSQSPSNKVTEKGKDVELRCDPISGHTALYWYRQSLGQGLEFLIYFQGNSAPDKSGLPSDRFSAERTGGSVSTLTIQRTQQEDSAVYLCASSAGTLNYGYTFGSGTRLTVV.

In this sample, this clone turned up once. This CDR3 reads CASTNRPGTGTNTEAFF. CDR3 coding DNA: TGCGCCAGTACCAACCGTCCCGGGACAGGGACGAACACTGAAGCTTTCTTT. The rearrangement uses TRBV5-1 and TRBJ1-1; 9 nucleotides line up with TRBD1. Germline lookup yields CDR1 SGHRS and CDR2 YFSETQ. The CDR3 has 17 amino acids. The ends lost 8 bases at V and 1 base at J; junction bases unmatched: 15.

The CDR3: CATRQGGRSEAFF. CDR3 in DNA: TGTGCCACCAGACAGGGTGGAAGGTCTGAAGCTTTCTTT. V gene TRBV24-1 combines with J gene TRBJ1-1; tentative D call: TRBD1 (6 bases). The CDR3 loop spans 13 amino acids. Germline CDR1 reads KGHDR; CDR2 reads SFDVKD. The germline V and J ends were trimmed by 7 bases and 6 bases, with 14 bases remaining between them.

This clone has just a few counts. The rearrangement joins TRBV9 to TRBJ1-2; 11 nucleotides match TRBD1. The V and J ends lost 4 bases and 5 bases, in that order; junction bases with no gene match: 7. The CDR3 totals 15 residues. Germline loops: CDR1 SGDLS, CDR2 YYNGEE. The chain's CDR3 is CASSLGQGAGYGYTF. CDR3 coding DNA: TGTGCCAGCAGCCTTGGACAGGGGGCGGGATATGGCTACACCTTC.

This sequence joins TRBV7-2 and TRBJ2-2; D is possibly TRBD1 (5 bases). V was pared by 5 bases and J by 5 bases, with 12 bases between. The CDR3 extends over 14 amino acids. Germline V lookup: CDR1 SGHTA, CDR2 FQGNSA. The CDR3 sequence is CASSAQPGTGELFF. CDR3 in DNA: TGTGCCAGCAGCGCCCAACCAGGGACCGGGGAGCTGTTTTTT. The complete variable domain, with remaining parts taken from reference TRBV7-2 and TRBJ2-2, reads GAGVSQSPSNKVTEKGKDVELRCDPISGHTALYWYRQSLGQGLEFLIYFQGNSAPDKSGLPSDRFSAERTGGSVSTLTIQRTQQEDSAVYLCASSAQPGTGELFFGEGSRLTVL.

This chain connects TRBV4-1 to TRBJ2-5; TRBD2 aligns across 13 bases. CDR1 and CDR2 (germline): MGHRA, YSYEKL. J lost 2 bases, V lost 1 base, and 4 bases had no gene match. CDR3 length: 17 residues. DNA of the CDR3: TGCGCCAGCAGCCAAGCTGGACTAGCGGGGGCTCAAGAGACCCAGTACTTC. It translates to CASSQAGLAGAQETQYF.

The chain joins TRBV7-9 to TRBJ2-2; possible D gene TRBD1, 7 bases. The CDR3 is 17 amino acids. V was clipped by 5 bases and J by 4 bases, with 20 bases between them. Per germline, CDR1 SEHNR and CDR2 FQNEAQ (reference sequence). CDR3 in DNA: TGTGCCAGCAGCCCCCAGGGGGGAGGTGTCACCACCGGGGAGCTGTTTTTT. The encoded protein is CASSPQGGGVTTGELFF.

This clone was seen only a few times. The rearrangement links TRBV7-9 to TRBJ1-2, with TRBD1 matching 9 bases. J gave up 4 bases and V 4 bases, and 10 bases lay outside the gene matches. This CDR3 contains 16 residues. The germline V gene encodes CDR1 SEHNR and CDR2 FQNEAQ (reference sequence). The CDR3 loop is CASSSPSGTGFYGYTF. Written as DNA, the CDR3 is TGTGCCAGCAGCTCACCCTCAGGGACAGGGTTCTATGGCTACACCTTC.

The CDR3 here is CASSFLAGGIYEQYF. The CDR3 DNA follows: TGTGCCAGCAGTTTTCTAGCGGGGGGGATCTACGAGCAGTACTTC. The rearrangement uses TRBV6-4 and TRBJ2-7; TRBD2 agrees at 12 bases. V shed 5 bases, J shed 3 bases, and the junction held 5 bases outside the gene matches. Germline CDR1 MRHNA, CDR2 SNTAGT. The length of the CDR3 is 15 residues.

This chain links TRBV4-1 with TRBJ2-7; tentative D call: TRBD2 (5 bases). This CDR3 comprises 14 residues. Germline lookup yields CDR1 MGHRA and CDR2 YSYEKL. V was shortened by 5 bases and J by 4 bases, with 15 bases between the two germline ends. CDR3 protein: CASSGGGRGYEQYF. The CDR3 bases are TGCGCCAGCAGCGGAGGAGGACGGGGTTACGAGCAGTACTTC.